This T cell receptor beta chain appears in the sequencing data of a study of T cells in women clearing cervical HPV infection (dated by TCRdb to 2017 to 2018). A note on the overall study: The cases were about 23 women with histologically confirmed HPV16-related CIN3 or worse, and 2 of those women had invasive cancers. The roughly 23 controls were women who cleared a single incident HPV16 infection within 12 months without developing precancer or cancer. Case blood was taken at the visit when the lesion was first identified, whereas control blood was taken when infection was no longer detected. For cases, a median interval of about 150 days, with an interquartile range of 90 to 200 days, was observed between lesion detection and blood sampling. Since HLA typing was available for only a few women, HLA type could not be ruled out as a confounder. This exploratory proof-of-principle case-control study, nested within the Guanacaste HPV Natural History Study in Costa Rica, compared TCR repertoires among women with different cervical HPV16 outcomes. Cases and controls were matched on age within five years and on year of sample collection. A median age of almost 35 years was observed in cases versus more than 37 in controls, and no significant differences in baseline characteristics were found. The parent cohort enrolled 10,000 or so women aged 18 or older in Guanacaste, Costa Rica, during about 1992 to 1995 and followed them for more than 6 years. Quality controls consisted of five blinded duplicates per group, for a total of about 60 samples made up of 50 participants and roughly 10 replicates.

TCR beta CDR3 regions were amplified by multiplex PCR from an average of roughly 1,300 ng genomic DNA per sample using the immunoSEQ assay. Primer bias was corrected in the assay by using a complete synthetic TCR repertoire to establish an amplification baseline. The amplicons were sequenced using the Illumina platform. The study's own analysis went as follows. Sequence errors were corrected by clustering with frequency ratios and a modified nearest-neighbor algorithm, and the sequences were then analyzed in the immunoSEQ Analyzer using IMGT gene definitions. At each rarefaction depth, TCR richness and evenness were averaged over 20 rarefaction repeats, and samples with fewer sequences than the depth were excluded. V, D and J gene relative abundances were compared between groups with Wilcoxon rank sum tests, applying FDR correction. In the blinded duplicates, the intraclass correlation was approximately 96% for TCR richness and averaged around 80% across around 70 gene segments. This is the immuneACCESS table as TCRdb keeps it, with only in-frame sequences that have V and J called. A part of the clones is gone; compared with another copy, unresolved V genes explain less than half, and the rest is unexplained. That table furnishes V, J and clone size, whereas the DNA furnished D and trimming. The sample table gives roughly 50,000 clones. The top ten clonotypes cover less than 40% of the sample.

Remarks on this clone: The target of this receptor is not known. The read terminates 3 residues before the CDR3 end, so the remaining end is supplied by the germline J gene.

Paper-wide results and their limitations: Cases had lower TRBV6-7 relative abundance than controls (0.11% versus 0.16%; Bonferroni P = 0.0008). The cross-sectional design could not show whether associations preceded infection or resulted from it; effector/memory subsets and HPV-specific T cells were not isolated. Across sequencing depths, CIN3+ cases showed significantly higher TCR repertoire richness than controls, but evenness did not differ between the groups. Random forest classifiers combining richness and V gene abundances distinguished cases from controls with an estimated AUC of 0.7 to 0.85. T-cell numbers per sample were unknown, so richness differences could reflect varying T-cell content rather than repertoire biology.

Every participant had a single incident cervical HPV16 infection, and women with prevalent HPV16 infections were excluded. Cervical HPV DNA was detected with MY09/MY11 PCR, and genotyping was done by dot-blot hybridization. About 15 mL of heparinized blood were centrifuged, and the buffy coat was aliquoted, frozen at -30°C, then stored at -80°C. QIAGEN kits were used to extract genomic DNA from the buffy coat specimens. As encoded in the germline V gene (reference sequence), CDR1 is LNHDA while CDR2 is SQIVND. CDR3 length: 15 amino acids, cysteine to phenylalanine. Sequencing covers 36 bases of the CDR3, shown here with the frame starting at base 1. Cut back by 4 bases and 4 bases, the V and J ends lie 16 bases apart.

Sequencing input: blood buffy coat. This receptor chain uses TRBV19 and TRBJ1-2; there is no confident call for the D gene. This receptor was taken from a woman aged 18 to 75 with a cervical HPV16 infection that either progressed to CIN3+ or cleared (not recorded which). The DNA read from the CDR3 is TGTGCCAGTAGTAATCGATTCGCGGGGAGCTATGGC. It encodes CASSNRFAGSYG. The entire CDR3 reads CASSNRFAGSYGYTF.